These 15 T cell receptor beta chains came from one sample sequenced in a study of T cell clonality in common variable immunodeficiency. Repertoires were generated with immunoSEQ multiplex PCR, while TCRdb's copy carries only in-frame clones and drops some. Singletons are absent from the sample, which has tens of thousands of clones. Sequencing used peripheral blood mononuclear cells. The receptor set was obtained from a person aged 18 to 70 in good health.

This clone was recorded many times. The DNA ends 3 residues before the CDR3 does, and the rest of the CDR3 is filled in from the germline J gene. The chain recombines TRBV19 with TRBJ1-2; 8 positions match TRBD1. CDR1 and CDR2 (germline): LNHDA, SQIVND (reference sequence). The V gene end was trimmed by 0 bases and the J gene end by 4 bases; junction bases not matched to a gene: 1. The CDR3 is 14 amino acids. The CDR3 is CASSIEQGVYGYTF. Partial CDR3 DNA: TGTGCCAGTAGTATAGAACAGGGGGTCTATGGC.

This clone was detected ten times or more. Incomplete CDR3 DNA: TGTGCCAGCAGCTGGACTTATGGGGGGAGAGAGACC. This translates into CASSWTYGGRET. The whole CDR3 sequence reads CASSWTYGGRETQYF. The chain couples TRBV5-6 to TRBJ2-5; D perhaps matches TRBD2 (6 bases). Read sequence stops 3 residues before the CDR3 end, and the germline J gene provides the missing end. CDR1 is SGHDT, CDR2 YYEEEE, per germline. The CDR3 length is 15 residues. The V and J ends lost 3 bases and 4 bases respectively, with 16 bases between them.

This clone was seen at least ten times. Read coverage stops 3 residues before the CDR3 terminus; the germline J gene supplies the remainder. The chain couples TRBV10-2 to TRBJ2-3; 8 bases match TRBD2. Germline lookup yields CDR1 WSHSY and CDR2 SAAADI. Losses at the gene ends were 9 bases for V and 4 bases for J; bases not matched to a gene: 9. The CDR3 is 14 amino acids. The sequenced part of the CDR3 DNA is TGCGCCAGTTATGGGGCGGGGGGTGCAGATACG. It translates to CASYGAGGADT. The entire CDR3 sequence reads CASYGAGGADTQYF.

This clone showed up many times. The read falls 3 residues short of the CDR3 end, and the missing part is taken from the germline J gene. The chain employs TRBV20-1 and TRBJ2-3; 7 positions match TRBD2. The CDR3 runs 14 residues. The V gene end was trimmed by 5 bases and the J gene end by 2 bases; junction bases not matched to a gene: 7. Germline CDR1 is DFQATT and CDR2 is SNEGSKA (reference sequence). The part of the CDR3 DNA that was read is TGCAGTGCTTCGCGAAGCGGGGACACAGATACG. Encoded protein: CSASRSGDTDT. The entire CDR3 protein reads CSASRSGDTDTQYF.

Worth noting for this clone: At one of its ends the junction is not consistent with the germline gene, which may arise from a read error. The read terminates 3 residues ahead of where the CDR3 ends, so the germline J gene completes it. This chain uses TRBV30 with TRBJ2-7; maybe TRBD2 (5 bases). The CDR3 extends over 11 amino acids. The germline gives CDR1 GTSNPN, CDR2 SVGIG (reference sequence). The sequenced part of the CDR3 DNA is TGTGCCGGGAGTGTAAGGTACGAG. This sequence encodes CAGSVRYE. The complete CDR3 reads CAGSVRYEQYF. Full variable domain (remainder filled in from reference TRBV30 and TRBJ2-7): SQTIHQWPATLVQPVGSPLSLECTVEGTSNPNLYWYRQAAGRGLQLLFYSVGIGQISSEVPQNLSASRPQDRQFILSSKKLLLSDSGFYLCAGSVRYEQYFGPGTRLTVT.

Details on this clone: The read ends 3 residues before the CDR3 terminus; that terminus is restored from the germline J gene. The rearrangement joins TRBV7-9 to TRBJ2-2; D perhaps matches TRBD2 (6 bases). Trimming took off 2 bases at V and 5 bases at J, with 12 bases between the two ends. The V gene's germline CDR1 is SEHNR and CDR2 FQNEAQ (reference sequence). The CDR3 contains 15 residues. The CDR3 protein is CASSLRRGLTGELFF. The sequenced part of the CDR3 DNA is TGTGCCAGCAGCTTAAGGCGGGGACTGACCGGGGAG.

The CDR3 bases that were read are TGTGCCAGCAGCTTAGGCGGGGCAGCAGATACG. Protein product: CASSLGGAADT. The CDR3 in full is CASSLGGAADTQYF. The rearrangement joins TRBV7-9 to TRBJ2-3, with D possibly matching TRBD2 (6 bases). The read comes to an end 3 residues before the CDR3 does, leaving the germline J gene to fill in the end. The CDR3 length is 14 residues. The germline V gene encodes CDR1 SEHNR and CDR2 FQNEAQ (reference sequence). Trimming stripped 1 base from V and 4 bases from J, with 9 bases between.

In its sample, this clone was seen many times. The read falls 3 residues short of the CDR3 end, and the missing part is taken from the germline J gene. This chain links TRBV5-1 with TRBJ1-1; a possible D gene is TRBD1 (5 bases). Trimming took 4 bases from V and 3 from J, leaving 19 bases between them. CDR3 length: 16 residues. From germline, CDR1 is SGHRS and CDR2 YFSETQ. CDR3 DNA (partial): TGCGCCAGCAGCAGAAGGCCTGGCAGGGCGGACACTGAA. This translates into CASSRRPGRADTE. The whole CDR3 sequence is CASSRRPGRADTEAFF.

This clone was observed many times. Sequencing ends 3 residues short of the CDR3 end; the germline J gene provides the rest. This chain links TRBV5-6 with TRBJ2-7, with D possibly matching TRBD2 (5 bases). V was pared by 0 bases and J by 2 bases, with 12 bases between. Germline V lookup: CDR1 SGHDT, CDR2 YYEEEE. There are 15 residues in the CDR3. The CDR3 sequence is CASSLAGLVTYEQYF. The DNA read from the CDR3 is TGTGCCAGCAGCTTGGCTGGACTGGTTACCTACGAG.

The sample holds a few counts of this clone. The read stops 3 residues short of the end of the CDR3; the missing end is completed from the germline J gene. The chain is built from TRBV7-9 and TRBJ1-2; no firm D call. This CDR3 is built from 12 residues. Germline V gene data show CDR1 as SEHNR and CDR2 as FQNEAQ (reference sequence). CDR3 bases read: TGTGCCAGCAGCTTAGACAGCTACGAC. It specifies CASSLDSYD. In full, the CDR3 reads CASSLDSYDYTF.

This clone was counted ten times or more. The CDR3 end falls 3 residues outside the read, so it is completed with the germline J gene. The chain joins TRBV19 to TRBJ2-7; the D gene is possibly TRBD1 (6 bases). With 5 bases removed from V and 3 bases from J, the gap between germline ends came to 14 bases. The CDR3 is 14 amino acids. In germline, CDR1 is LNHDA, CDR2 SQIVND (reference sequence). The DNA read from the CDR3 is TGTGCCAGTAGTTTGGGGGCAGGGATCTACGAG. Translated: CASSLGAGIYE. In full, the CDR3 reads CASSLGAGIYEQYF.

This clone came up many times. The read terminates 3 residues ahead of where the CDR3 ends, so the germline J gene completes it. The rearrangement links TRBV30 to TRBJ2-5, with TRBD1 matching over 11 bases. CDR1 is GTSNPN, CDR2 SVGIG, per germline (reference sequence). The CDR3 spans 15 residues. The ends lost 6 bases at V and 5 bases at J; junction bases unmatched: 11. The CDR3 sequence is CACRRPGTGGETQYF. The part of the CDR3 DNA that was read is TGTGCCTGCAGACGACCTGGGACAGGGGGGGAGACC.

This clone has ten or more counts. Sequencing ends 3 residues short of the CDR3 end; the germline J gene provides the rest. V is TRBV2 and J is TRBJ2-7; 9 nucleotides line up with TRBD1. The CDR3 is 14 amino acids. The V segment lost 6 bases and the J segment 4 bases; nucleotides outside the gene matches: 7. CDR1 is SNHLY, CDR2 FYNNEI, per germline. Here the CDR3 reads CASRDPGQGYEQYF. CDR3 bases read: TGTGCCAGCAGAGATCCAGGACAGGGGTACGAG.

This clone was recorded a few times. The junction departs from the called germline gene at one end, perhaps through a read error. Read data end 3 residues before the CDR3 end; the end is taken from the germline J gene. V and J are TRBV7-2 and TRBJ2-3; 8 nucleotides match TRBD2. Germline CDR1 is SGHTA and CDR2 is FQGNSA. This CDR3 spans 15 amino acids. The chain's CDR3 is CANSFQRESTDTQYF. The CDR3 bases that were read are TGTGCCAACAGCTTCCAGCGGGAGAGCACAGATACG.

Concerning this clone itself: A much larger clone sits a single nucleotide away, making a read error possible. The covered CDR3 bases are TGTGCCAGCAGCTTATCGCGGCAGGGGGGTGAAAAG. Its translation: CASSLSRQGGEK. The full CDR3 protein reads CASSLSRQGGEKLFF. This sequence joins TRBV7-9 and TRBJ2-2; weak D call: TRBD1 (7 bases). The DNA ends 3 residues before the CDR3 does, and the rest of the CDR3 is filled in from the germline J gene. This CDR3 has 15 residues. CDR1 SEHNR and CDR2 FQNEAQ come from the germline V gene (reference sequence).